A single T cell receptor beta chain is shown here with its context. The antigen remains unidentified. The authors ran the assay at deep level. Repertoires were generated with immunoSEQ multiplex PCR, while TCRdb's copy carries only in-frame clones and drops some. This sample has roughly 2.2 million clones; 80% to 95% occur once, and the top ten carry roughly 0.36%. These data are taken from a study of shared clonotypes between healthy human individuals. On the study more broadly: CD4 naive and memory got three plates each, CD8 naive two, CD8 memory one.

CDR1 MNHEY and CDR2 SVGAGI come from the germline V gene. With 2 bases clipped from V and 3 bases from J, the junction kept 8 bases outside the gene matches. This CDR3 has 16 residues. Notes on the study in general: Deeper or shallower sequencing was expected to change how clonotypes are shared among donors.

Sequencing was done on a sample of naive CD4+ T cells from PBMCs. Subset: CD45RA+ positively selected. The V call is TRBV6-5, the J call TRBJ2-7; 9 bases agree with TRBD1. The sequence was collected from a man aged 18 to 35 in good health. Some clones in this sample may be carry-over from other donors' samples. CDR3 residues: CASSYTLQGAGYEQYF. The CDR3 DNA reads TGTGCCAGCAGTTACACTCTACAGGGGGCGGGCTACGAGCAGTACTTC.